This T cell receptor beta chain was documented in a study of shared clonotypes between healthy human individuals. Libraries were prepared by immunoSEQ multiplex PCR; TCRdb keeps only in-frame clonotypes and omits some of them. This table has 2 million to 2.5 million clones, about 92% appearing once. CDR3 length: 16 amino acids. V was shortened by 0 bases and J by 5 bases, with 13 bases between the two germline ends. The germline gives CDR1 LGHNA, CDR2 YSLEER. This sequence originates from a man between 18 and 29 years old in good health. Some clones in this sample may be carry-over from other donors' samples. This sequence joins TRBV4-3 and TRBJ2-2; weak D call: TRBD2 (5 bases). Sequencing was performed on naive CD4+ T cells from PBMCs. This sample's subset: CD45RA+ positively selected. DNA of the CDR3: TGCGCCAGCAGCCAAGATCTGGCTAGCTTGACCGGGGAGCTGTTTTTT. Its protein product is CASSQDLASLTGELFF.